The 28 T cell receptor beta chains presented below share a single source sample, sequenced in a study of blood T cell repertoires in COVID-19. TCRdb keeps only in-frame clones here, not all; method: immunoSEQ multiplex PCR. The data contain some 62,000 clones, roughly four fifths of them singletons. Source material: peripheral blood. Receptors originate from a human donor in a cohort sampled during active COVID-19.

The chain uses TRBV19 and TRBJ2-5, with TRBD1 matching 9 bases. Germline loops: CDR1 LNHDA, CDR2 SQIVND (reference sequence). The length of the CDR3 is 15 residues. The J segment lost 5 bases and the V segment lost 6 bases, leaving 10 bases of the junction unmatched. CDR3 protein: CASRPDRGGGETQYF. In nucleotides, the CDR3 is TGTGCCAGTAGACCCGACAGGGGGGGAGGCGAGACCCAGTACTTC.

In its sample, this clone was seen a few times. The rearrangement uses TRBV19 and TRBJ2-1, with TRBD1 matching over 10 bases. CDR3 length: 14 amino acids. Germline V lookup: CDR1 LNHDA, CDR2 SQIVND (reference sequence). With V trimmed by 7 bases and J by 8 bases, 8 bases remained unmatched. The CDR3 bases are TGTGCCAGTATAAGAGGACAGGGGGACCATGAGCAGTTCTTC. This gives the protein CASIRGQGDHEQFF.

This clone was seen more than once but under ten times. The chain uses TRBV4-1 and TRBJ2-7; D remains unclear. Germline V gives CDR1 MGHRA, CDR2 YSYEKL. Trimming removed 0 bases at V and 2 bases at J, with 11 bases between. CDR3 length equals 15 residues. CDR3 amino acids: CASSQDFQRAYEQYF. Here the CDR3 DNA reads TGCGCCAGCAGCCAAGACTTCCAAAGAGCCTACGAGCAGTACTTC.

The rearrangement joins TRBV28 to TRBJ1-2; 9 bases are a match to TRBD1. This CDR3 spans 13 amino acids. Germline trimming cut 8 bases from V and 8 bases from J; bases unmatched to any gene: 9. Looked up from germline, CDR1 is MDHEN and CDR2 is SYDVKM. The CDR3 DNA sequence: TGTGCCAGCCGGAAAACAGGGGGCAAAGGCTACACCTTC. Translated, it gives CASRKTGGKGYTF.

The chain recombines TRBV11-2 with TRBJ1-2, with D perhaps matching TRBD1 (6 bases). V lost 7 bases to trimming and J lost 7 bases, with 10 bases between them. Per germline, CDR1 SGHAT and CDR2 FQNNGV. This CDR3 spans 11 amino acids. The CDR3 is CASTRGGGYTF. In nucleotides, the CDR3 is TGTGCCAGCACCCGAGGGGGTGGCTACACCTTC.

This sequence joins TRBV30 and TRBJ2-3; D might be TRBD2 (6 bases). Germline values: CDR1 GTSNPN, CDR2 SVGIG (reference sequence). CDR3 length: 15 residues. Between the trimmed V and J ends, which lost 8 bases and 1 base, there was a span of 19 bases. Here the CDR3 reads CAQSLWERGTDTQYF. The CDR3 coding sequence is TGTGCCCAATCGCTGTGGGAGCGGGGCACAGATACGCAGTATTTT. Filled out from reference TRBV30 and TRBJ2-3, the complete variable domain reads SQTIHQWPATLVQPVGSPLSLECTVEGTSNPNLYWYRQAAGRGLQLLFYSVGIGQISSEVPQNLSASRPQDRQFILSSKKLLLSDSGFYLCAQSLWERGTDTQYFGPGTRLTVL.

This chain links TRBV12-5 with TRBJ2-1; the match to TRBD1 covers 8 bases. Trimming took 3 bases from V and 2 from J; bases not matched to a gene: 6. The CDR3 length is 16 residues. Germline CDR1 is LGHNT and CDR2 is FRNRAP. The CDR3 bases are TGTGCTAGTGGTTTTACCACAGGGGGGACCTACAATGAGCAGTTCTTC. It is translated as CASGFTTGGTYNEQFF.

The chain employs TRBV5-8 and TRBJ2-6; D may be TRBD1 (6 bases). V shed 4 bases and J shed 0 bases, with 14 bases lying between them. CDR1 SGHTS and CDR2 YDEGEE come from the germline V gene. This CDR3 spans 17 amino acids. DNA of the CDR3: TGTGCCAGCAGCACACGGACAGTTAACTCTGGGGCCAACGTCCTGACTTTC. It codes for CASSTRTVNSGANVLTF.

The rearrangement joins TRBV4-3 to TRBJ1-5, with D possibly TRBD1 on 6 matching bases. The germline gives CDR1 LGHNA, CDR2 YSLEER. V was cut by 0 bases and J by 2 bases, with 11 bases left in between. The CDR3 spans 16 residues. The CDR3 nucleotides are TGCGCCAGCAGCCAAGATTACAGGGTTGGCAATCAGCCCCAGCATTTT. Its protein is CASSQDYRVGNQPQHF.

V gene TRBV6-5 combines with J gene TRBJ2-6; perhaps TRBD2 as D (6 bases). The V gene's germline CDR1 is MNHEY and CDR2 SVGAGI. V was pared by 3 bases and J by 2 bases, with 11 bases between. This CDR3 region has 16 residues. The CDR3 loop is CASSYVSGAGANVLTF. The CDR3 nucleotides are TGTGCCAGCAGTTATGTATCGGGGGCTGGGGCCAACGTCCTGACTTTC.

The rearrangement uses TRBV7-3 and TRBJ2-3, with D maybe TRBD1 (6 bases). Trimming shortened V by 4 bases and J by 6 bases, and 11 bases separated the two germline ends. CDR1 is SGHTA and CDR2 is FQGTGA in the germline V gene. The CDR3 has 13 residues. The CDR3 sequence: CASSSSRGDTQYF. CDR3 DNA sequence: TGTGCCAGCAGCTCCTCAAGGGGGGATACGCAGTATTTT.

The chain carries TRBV18 and TRBJ1-1, with 7 nucleotides matching TRBD1. This CDR3 is built from 14 residues. CDR1 is KGHSH and CDR2 is LQKENI in the germline V gene. V shed 6 bases and J 3 bases; nucleotides not matched to a gene: 7. CDR3 loop: CASSLLQGDTEAFF. The CDR3 nucleotides read TGTGCCAGCTCCCTTCTTCAGGGGGACACTGAAGCTTTCTTT.

Here the CDR3 reads CASSLAGSGQYF. The CDR3 DNA is TGTGCCAGCAGCTTAGCTGGGTCGGGGCAGTACTTC. This chain links TRBV7-9 with TRBJ2-7; no definite D call. The germline V gene encodes CDR1 SEHNR and CDR2 FQNEAQ (reference sequence). The CDR3 runs to 12 residues. V dropped 0 bases and J dropped 9 bases, with 9 bases sitting between them. The whole variable domain, remainder taken from reference TRBV7-9 and TRBJ2-7, is DTGVSQNPRHKITKRGQNVTFRCDPISEHNRLYWYRQTLGQGPEFLTYFQNEAQLEKSRLLSDRFSAERPKGSFSTLEIQRTEQGDSAMYLCASSLAGSGQYFGPGTRLTVT.

This clone was found a few times. This sequence joins TRBV5-4 and TRBJ2-3; 13 bases agree with TRBD2. This CDR3 is 18 amino acids long. J gave up 4 bases and V 3 bases, and 11 bases lay outside the gene matches. The germline V gene encodes CDR1 SGHNT and CDR2 YYREEE (reference sequence). CDR3 amino acids: CASSSRLAGGSGADTQYF. The CDR3 DNA reads as TGTGCCAGCAGCTCTAGACTAGCGGGGGGAAGCGGTGCAGATACGCAGTATTTT.

The chain is built from TRBV19 and TRBJ1-1, with D maybe TRBD1 (6 bases). This CDR3 spans 16 amino acids. Trimming shortened V by 5 bases and J by 5 bases, and 21 bases separated the two germline ends. Germline-derived CDR1 and CDR2 are LNHDA and SQIVND (reference sequence). Here the CDR3 DNA reads TGTGCCAGTAGTGGGGCCCCACAGGGAAGGGGGACTGAAGCTTTCTTT. Protein product: CASSGAPQGRGTEAFF.

This chain links TRBV19 with TRBJ2-7, with 13 positions matching TRBD2. The CDR3 is made up of 17 amino acids. From germline, CDR1 is LNHDA and CDR2 SQIVND (reference sequence). Germline trimming cut 3 bases from V and 1 base from J; bases unmatched to any gene: 6. CDR3 amino acids: CASSIGLAGEQSYEQYF. The CDR3 nucleotides read TGTGCCAGTAGTATTGGACTAGCGGGGGAACAATCCTACGAGCAGTACTTC.

The genes are TRBV29-1 and TRBJ1-1, with 7 bases matching TRBD1. The CDR3 is made up of 14 amino acids. The V segment lost 5 bases and the J segment 3 bases; nucleotides outside the gene matches: 9. From germline, CDR1 is SQVTM and CDR2 ANQGSEA. The CDR3 loop is CSVSHDRVDTEAFF. CDR3 in DNA: TGCAGCGTTTCCCACGACAGGGTAGACACTGAAGCTTTCTTT.

V usage is TRBV28 and J usage is TRBJ1-6, with D perhaps matching TRBD1 (5 bases). Trimming took off 3 bases at V and 14 bases at J, with 20 bases between the two ends. Germline CDR1 MDHEN, CDR2 SYDVKM. The CDR3 extends over 15 amino acids. The CDR3 here is CASSFRTPSPSALHF. CDR3 in DNA: TGTGCCAGCAGTTTTCGGACACCTAGTCCAAGTGCCCTCCACTTT.

This clone appeared a single time. The chain employs TRBV28 and TRBJ2-5; 10 bases map to TRBD1. Germline V gene sequence: CDR1 MDHEN, CDR2 SYDVKM. The CDR3 runs 16 residues. The V segment lost 2 bases and the J segment 5 bases; nucleotides outside the gene matches: 8. CDR3 amino acids: CASSLARGQGVETQYF. The CDR3 region has the DNA TGTGCCAGCAGTTTAGCGAGAGGACAGGGGGTGGAGACCCAGTACTTC.

This clone was recorded at least ten times. V usage is TRBV5-1 and J usage is TRBJ1-6; 9 nucleotides line up with TRBD1. The CDR3 spans 15 residues. CDR1 is SGHRS and CDR2 is YFSETQ in the germline V gene. V shed 2 bases and J 10 bases; nucleotides not matched to a gene: 7. This chain's CDR3 is CASSLQTGGVSPLHF. The DNA for the CDR3 is TGCGCCAGCAGCTTACAGACAGGGGGAGTATCACCCCTCCACTTT. The complete variable domain, with remaining parts taken from reference TRBV5-1 and TRBJ1-6, reads KAGVTQTPRYLIKTRGQQVTLSCSPISGHRSVSWYQQTPGQGLQFLFEYFSETQRNKGNFPGRFSGRQFSNSRSEMNVSTLELGDSALYLCASSLQTGGVSPLHFGNGTRLTVT.

This clone was counted a few times. CDR3 sequence reads: CASRGGMSNQPQHF. In DNA, the CDR3 is TGTGCCAGCAGGGGGGGGATGAGCAATCAGCCCCAGCATTTT. The genes are TRBV2 and TRBJ1-5; D possibly corresponds to TRBD1 (5 bases). The CDR3 consists of 14 residues. Per germline, CDR1 SNHLY and CDR2 FYNNEI. V lost 6 bases, J lost 1 base, and 10 bases lay in between.

This clone was picked up a small number of times. J is TRBJ2-6 and V is TRBV7-8; a weak D match, TRBD2 (5 bases). The germline CDR1 and CDR2 sequences are SGHVS and FQNEAQ. The ends were cut back, 5 bases at V and 1 base at J, with 24 bases in the middle. This CDR3 is 20 amino acids long. The CDR3 sequence: CASSPRRVPGKGSGANVLTF. The CDR3 DNA sequence: TGTGCCAGCAGCCCTAGGCGGGTCCCGGGGAAGGGTTCTGGGGCCAACGTCCTGACTTTC.

This rearrangement joins TRBV20-1 to TRBJ1-3; D is uncertain. Germline loops: CDR1 DFQATT, CDR2 SNEGSKA (reference sequence). This CDR3 region has 14 residues. The V and J ends lost 3 bases and 4 bases respectively, with 13 bases between them. CDR3 DNA sequence: TGCAGTGCTAGTACTTTCACGGGAGGAAACACCATATATTTT. It yields the protein CSASTFTGGNTIYF.

The genes are TRBV28 and TRBJ2-3, with D possibly being TRBD2 (6 bases). The CDR3 is made up of 17 amino acids. The germline CDR1 and CDR2 sequences are MDHEN and SYDVKM. V lost 8 bases, J lost 3 bases, and 24 bases lay in between. CDR3: CASVPAGMLGGTDTQYF. In DNA, the CDR3 is TGTGCCAGCGTCCCGGCGGGGATGTTAGGTGGTACAGATACGCAGTATTTT.

The sample holds a few counts of this clone. The rearrangement joins TRBV4-1 to TRBJ1-2; 10 nucleotides agree with TRBD1. This CDR3 has 17 amino acids. The junction had 11 bases not matched to a gene; V was cut back by 6 bases and J by 1 base. Germline assignment: CDR1 MGHRA and CDR2 YSYEKL. CDR3 nucleotide sequence: TGCGCCAGCAGGGCCGCCTGGGACAGGGGCCTTAACTATGGCTACACCTTC. This translates into CASRAAWDRGLNYGYTF.

The rearrangement uses TRBV21-1 and TRBJ2-7; the table assigns TRBD1, which was not confirmed against the DNA. TRBV21-1 is designated a pseudogene. The CDR3 length is 15 residues. In DNA, the CDR3 is TGTGCCAGCAGCAAAGGTGGGACAGGGCGCTACGAGCAGTACTTC. Translation gives CASSKGGTGRYEQYF.

This clone was found a few times. V and J are TRBV6-6 and TRBJ1-2; 10 bases align to TRBD1. Unmatched junction bases numbered 10, after V lost 5 bases and J lost 4 bases. This CDR3 region has 16 residues. CDR1 MNHNY and CDR2 SVGAGI come from the germline V gene (reference sequence). The CDR3 loop reads CASSQRGTGVFYGYTF. In DNA, the CDR3 is TGTGCCAGCAGTCAGAGAGGGACAGGGGTCTTCTATGGCTACACCTTC.

The chain has TRBV24-1 and TRBJ1-1; 7 bases fit TRBD1. Germline loops: CDR1 KGHDR, CDR2 SFDVKD. V dropped 1 base and J dropped 1; count of bases not matched to a gene: 2. This CDR3 contains 15 residues. DNA for the CDR3: TGTGCCACCAGTGATTTAAAGGGGGCGAACACTGAAGCTTTCTTT. Translating it yields CATSDLKGANTEAFF.